Detailed here is one TCR beta chain. Its target is not known. MiXCR, applied by TCRdb to the RT-PCR reads, yields one record per CDR3 protein. The repertoire holds about 650,000 distinct CDR3 sequences, with approximately 15% as singletons. These data come from a study of response to subunit inactivated influenza vaccine. Study conclusions and caveats: It was the authors' suggestion that each seasonal influenza vaccination recruits few new T cells.

CDR3 length: 15 amino acids. Germline CDR1 MRHNA, CDR2 SNTAGT. Trimming took 0 bases from V and 7 from J, leaving 13 bases between them. The clonotype originates from a man aged 45 to 65 who received an inactivated influenza vaccine. This specimen consisted of PBMCs from blood, obtained about 11 days after vaccination. The chain employs TRBV6-4 and TRBJ2-1, with D tentatively TRBD2 (5 bases). The CDR3: CASSDSYGKRNEQFF. CDR3 bases: TGTGCCAGCAGTGACTCCTACGGGAAGAGGAATGAGCAGTTCTTC.